One sample yielded the 2 T cell receptor beta chains listed below, sequenced in a study of early T cells in non-severe SARS-CoV-2 infection (dated by TCRdb to the early 2020s). The library was produced with 5' RACE. Sequencer: NextSeq 500. The public sequencing data were trimmed at Q25 with fastp and processed into clonotypes with MiXCR by TCRdb, which kept only in-frame beta chains. Each record represents a unique CDR3 protein, reported with the most common genes and DNA among its rows. Here the sample has 100,000 to 140,000 distinct CDR3 sequences; approximately 10% occur a single time. The leading ten clones occupy around 8% of the sample. Sequences were obtained from whole blood. The source is an adult who was a healthcare worker with PCR-confirmed SARS-CoV-2 infection or an uninfected control (not recorded which).

This clonotype was picked up a small number of times. The rearrangement joins TRBV28 to TRBJ2-1, with 7 nucleotides matching TRBD2. The CDR3 runs 14 residues. The V and J ends lost 5 bases and 3 bases, in that order; junction bases with no gene match: 4. Germline lookup yields CDR1 MDHEN and CDR2 SYDVKM. CDR3 amino acids: CASSRAGFYNEQFF. As DNA, the CDR3 is TGTGCCAGCAGTCGAGCGGGGTTCTACAATGAGCAGTTCTTC.

This clonotype was observed at least ten times. The CDR3 protein is CASSRVQEKLFF. CDR3 bases: TGTGCCAGCAGTAGGGTCCAGGAAAAACTGTTTTTT. The chain is built from TRBV6-6 and TRBJ1-4; D unresolved. CDR1 and CDR2 from the germline V gene are MNHNY and SVGAGI (reference sequence). V lost 5 bases, J lost 8 bases, and 9 bases lay in between. This CDR3 comprises 12 residues.